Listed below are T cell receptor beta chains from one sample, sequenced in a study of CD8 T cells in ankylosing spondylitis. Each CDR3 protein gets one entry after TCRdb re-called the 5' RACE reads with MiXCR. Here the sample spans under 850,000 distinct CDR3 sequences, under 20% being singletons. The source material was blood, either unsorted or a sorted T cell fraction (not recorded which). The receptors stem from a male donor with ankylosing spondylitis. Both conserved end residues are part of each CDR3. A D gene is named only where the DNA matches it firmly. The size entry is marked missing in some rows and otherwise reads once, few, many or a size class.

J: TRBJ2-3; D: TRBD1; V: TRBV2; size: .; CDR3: CASSMTGKVTDTQYF; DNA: TGTGCCAGCAGTATGACAGGGAAGGTCACAGATACGCAGTATTTT
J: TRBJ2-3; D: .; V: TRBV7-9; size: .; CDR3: CASTSGGTQYF; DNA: TGTGCCAGCACCTCTGGGGGTACGCAGTATTTT
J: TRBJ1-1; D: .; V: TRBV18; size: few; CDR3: CASSPSANTEAFF; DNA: TGTGCCAGCTCACCAAGTGCGAACACTGAAGCTTTCTTT
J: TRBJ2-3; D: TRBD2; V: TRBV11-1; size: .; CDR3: CASSPGTSGRAADTQYF; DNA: TGTGCCAGCAGCCCCGGGACTAGCGGGAGGGCCGCGGATACGCAGTATTTT
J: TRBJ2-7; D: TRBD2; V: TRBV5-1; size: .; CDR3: CASSLLSSGAYEQYF; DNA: TGCGCCAGCAGCTTGTTGTCTAGCGGGGCCTACGAGCAGTACTTC
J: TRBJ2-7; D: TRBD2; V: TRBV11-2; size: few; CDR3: CASSQSGLATYEQYF; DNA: TGTGCCAGCAGCCAGAGCGGACTAGCTACCTACGAGCAGTACTTC
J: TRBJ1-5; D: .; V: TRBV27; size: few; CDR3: CASSFRETNQPQHF; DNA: TGTGCCAGCAGTTTTCGAGAGACAAATCAGCCCCAGCATTTT
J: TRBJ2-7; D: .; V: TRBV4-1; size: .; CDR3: CASSQTAGTTYEQYF; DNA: TGCGCCAGCAGCCAGACCGCTGGGACCACCTACGAGCAGTACTTC
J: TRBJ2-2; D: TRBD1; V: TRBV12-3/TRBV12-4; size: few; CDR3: CASSLSGRGRGELFF; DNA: TGTGCCAGCAGTTTGTCGGGCAGGGGGCGCGGGGAGCTGTTTTTT
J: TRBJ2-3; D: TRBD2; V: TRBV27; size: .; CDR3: CASSLRGAGVTDTQYF; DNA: TGTGCCAGCAGTTTACGTGGAGCGGGAGTGACAGATACGCAGTATTTT
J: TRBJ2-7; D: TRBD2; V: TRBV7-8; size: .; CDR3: CASNPTSGSYEQYF; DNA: TGTGCCAGCAACCCGACTAGCGGCTCCTACGAGCAGTACTTC
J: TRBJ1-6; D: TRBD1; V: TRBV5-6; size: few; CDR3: CASSGDRASYNSPLHF; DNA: TGTGCCAGCAGCGGGGACAGAGCCTCCTATAATTCACCCCTCCACTTT
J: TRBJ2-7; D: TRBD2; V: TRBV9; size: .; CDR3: CASSPGGGRDYEQYF; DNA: TGTGCCAGCAGCCCCGGAGGCGGGAGAGACTACGAGCAGTACTTC
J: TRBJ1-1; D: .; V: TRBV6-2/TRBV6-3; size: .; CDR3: CASSSGTPDWAFF; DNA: TGTGCCAGCAGTTCCGGGACACCCGATTGGGCTTTCTTT
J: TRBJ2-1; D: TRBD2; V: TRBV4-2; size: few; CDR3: CASSQASGSSYNEQFF; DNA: TGTGCCAGCAGCCAAGCCAGCGGGAGCTCGTACAATGAGCAGTTCTTC
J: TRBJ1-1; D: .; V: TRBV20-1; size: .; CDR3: CSAPSGAEAFF; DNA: TGCAGTGCCCCAAGCGGGGCTGAAGCTTTCTTT
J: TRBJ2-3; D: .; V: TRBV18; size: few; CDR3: CASSPPPADTQYF; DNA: TGTGCCAGCTCACCCCCGCCAGCAGATACGCAGTATTTT
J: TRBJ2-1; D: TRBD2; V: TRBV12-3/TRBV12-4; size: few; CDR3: CASNPATSGEYNEQFF; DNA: TGTGCCAGCAACCCGGCCACTAGCGGGGAGTACAATGAGCAGTTCTTC
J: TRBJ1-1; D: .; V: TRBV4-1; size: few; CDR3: CASSKGTVNTEAFF; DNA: TGCGCCAGCAGCAAAGGGACGGTGAACACTGAAGCTTTCTTT
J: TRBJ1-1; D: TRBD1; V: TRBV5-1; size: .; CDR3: CASSSGTGLTEAFF; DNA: TGCGCCAGCAGTTCCGGGACAGGGCTCACTGAAGCTTTCTTT
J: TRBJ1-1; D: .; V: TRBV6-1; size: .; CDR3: CASRLNRENTEAFF; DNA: TGTGCCAGCAGGCTCAACAGGGAAAACACTGAAGCTTTCTTT
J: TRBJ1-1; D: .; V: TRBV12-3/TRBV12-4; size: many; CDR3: CASSLMNTEAFF; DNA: TGTGCCAGCAGTTTAATGAACACTGAAGCTTTCTTT
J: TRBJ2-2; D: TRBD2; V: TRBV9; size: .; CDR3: CASTRTSGGTGELFF; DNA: TGTGCCAGCACCCGGACTAGCGGGGGCACCGGGGAGCTGTTTTTT
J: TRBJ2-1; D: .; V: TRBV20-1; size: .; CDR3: CSANSPLGEGSNEQFF; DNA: TGCAGTGCTAATTCTCCTCTGGGAGAAGGGTCCAATGAGCAGTTCTTC
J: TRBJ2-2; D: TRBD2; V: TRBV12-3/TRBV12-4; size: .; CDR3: CASSLALSGTNTGELFF; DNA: TGTGCCAGCAGTTTAGCTTTGAGCGGGACGAACACCGGGGAGCTGTTTTTT
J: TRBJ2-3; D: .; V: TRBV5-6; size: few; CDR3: CASSSGPASGIDTQYF; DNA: TGTGCCAGCAGCTCCGGCCCGGCTAGTGGTATAGATACGCAGTATTTT
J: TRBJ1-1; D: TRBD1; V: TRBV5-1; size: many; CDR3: CASSLWAGGDTEAFF; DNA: TGCGCCAGCAGCTTGTGGGCAGGGGGGGACACTGAAGCTTTCTTT
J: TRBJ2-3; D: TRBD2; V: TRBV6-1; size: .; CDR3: CASTPFEGLRDTQYF; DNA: TGTGCCAGCACCCCCTTTGAGGGACTACGGGATACGCAGTATTTT
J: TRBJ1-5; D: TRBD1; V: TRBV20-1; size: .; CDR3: CSAETGGWGYSNQPQHF; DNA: TGCAGTGCTGAAACAGGGGGCTGGGGTTATAGCAATCAGCCCCAGCATTTT
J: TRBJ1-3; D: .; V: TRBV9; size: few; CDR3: CASSVDRQGNTIYF; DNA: TGTGCCAGCAGCGTTGACAGACAGGGAAACACCATATATTTT
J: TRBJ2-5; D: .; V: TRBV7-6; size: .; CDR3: CASSLGGTAKETQYF; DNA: TGTGCCAGCAGCTTGGGCGGGACAGCAAAAGAGACCCAGTACTTC
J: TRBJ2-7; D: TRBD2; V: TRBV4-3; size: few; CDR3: CASSPPGLANEQYF; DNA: TGCGCCAGCAGTCCTCCGGGACTAGCAAACGAGCAGTACTTC
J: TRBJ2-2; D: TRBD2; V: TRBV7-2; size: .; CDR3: CASSLGLAGDGELFF; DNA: TGTGCCAGCAGCTTAGGGCTAGCGGGAGACGGGGAGCTGTTTTTT
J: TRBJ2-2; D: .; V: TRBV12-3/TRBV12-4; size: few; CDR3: CASSSRPNTGELFF; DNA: TGTGCCAGCAGCTCTAGGCCGAACACCGGGGAGCTGTTTTTT
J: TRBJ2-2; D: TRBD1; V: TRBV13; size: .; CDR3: CASSLGTDFTGELFF; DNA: TGTGCCAGCAGCTTGGGGACAGACTTCACCGGGGAGCTGTTTTTT
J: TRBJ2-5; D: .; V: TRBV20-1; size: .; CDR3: CSARDLTREVGLETQYF; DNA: TGCAGTGCTAGAGATCTGACCCGCGAGGTTGGTTTGGAGACCCAGTACTTC
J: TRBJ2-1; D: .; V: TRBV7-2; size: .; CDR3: CASSFSVGEQFF; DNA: TGTGCCAGCAGCTTTAGTGTCGGGGAGCAGTTCTTC
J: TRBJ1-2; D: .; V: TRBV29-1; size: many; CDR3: CSVQTGASNYGYTF; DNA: TGCAGCGTTCAGACAGGAGCCAGTAACTATGGCTACACCTTC
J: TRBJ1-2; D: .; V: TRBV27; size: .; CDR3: CASSSVLGQFNGYTF; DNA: TGTGCCAGCAGTTCCGTGTTAGGACAATTTAATGGCTACACCTTC
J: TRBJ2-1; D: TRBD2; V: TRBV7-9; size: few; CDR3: CASSSRLAGAFNEQFF; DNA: TGTGCCAGCAGCTCACGACTAGCGGGAGCATTTAACGAGCAGTTCTTC
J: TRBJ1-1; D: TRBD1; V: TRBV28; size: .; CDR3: CASSYRGASTEAFF; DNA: TGTGCCAGCAGCTACAGGGGCGCGTCCACTGAAGCTTTCTTT
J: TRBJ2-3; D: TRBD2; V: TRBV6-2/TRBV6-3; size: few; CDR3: CASSPSSGNVDTQYF; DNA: TGTGCCAGCAGCCCTTCAAGCGGGAATGTAGATACGCAGTATTTT
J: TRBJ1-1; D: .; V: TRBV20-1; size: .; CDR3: CSANRGGGFEALF; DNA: TGCAGTGCTAACCGAGGAGGGGGGTTTGAAGCTCTCTTT
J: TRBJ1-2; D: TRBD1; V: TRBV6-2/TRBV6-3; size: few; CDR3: CASSYPTGGRGYTF; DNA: TGTGCCAGCAGTTACCCGACAGGGGGACGTGGCTACACCTTC
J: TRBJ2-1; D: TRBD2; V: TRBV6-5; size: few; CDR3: CASSSYGLAGYNEQFF; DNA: TGTGCCAGCAGTTCCTATGGACTAGCGGGGTACAATGAGCAGTTCTTC
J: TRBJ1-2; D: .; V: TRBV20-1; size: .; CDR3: CSARAPGPKEGTF; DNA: TGCAGTGCTAGGGCGCCGGGACCCAAGGAGGGGACCTTC
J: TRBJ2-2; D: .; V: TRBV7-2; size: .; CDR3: CASSPTWTGELFF; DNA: TGTGCCAGCAGCCCTACCTGGACCGGGGAGCTGTTTTTT